These 26 T cell receptor beta chains were all obtained from the same sample, sequenced in a study of blood T cell repertoires in COVID-19. The assay was immunoSEQ multiplex PCR, and TCRdb's table has in-frame clones only and misses some. The profile shows 150,000 to 200,000 clones, 85% to 90% of them singletons. Source material: peripheral blood. The receptor set was obtained from a woman in her 70s with acute or convalescent COVID-19.

In DNA form, the CDR3 reads TGTGCCAGCAGCTTAGCGCGTGGTCTAGCGGACATAAACAATGAGCAGTTCTTC. Translating gives CASSLARGLADINNEQFF. The J gene is TRBJ2-1, the V gene TRBV7-2; TRBD2 matches 7 bases. Per germline, CDR1 SGHTA and CDR2 FQGNSA. V lost 0 bases, J lost 5 bases, and 13 bases stayed unmatched. The CDR3 sequence is 18 residues long.

Regarding this clone: Its ends do not fully match the called genes, so a read error is possible. The V and J genes are TRBV18 and TRBJ2-1; 10 nucleotides align to TRBD1. The CDR3 is 14 amino acids. Germline-derived CDR1 and CDR2 are KGHSH and LQKENI. This CDR3 is CASATRDRGNKQFF. CDR3 nucleotide sequence: TGTGCCAGCGCGACTCGGGACAGGGGCAATAAGCAGTTCTTC.

The chain combines TRBV7-6 with TRBJ1-4; D perhaps matches TRBD1 (5 bases). Germline V lookup: CDR1 SGHVS, CDR2 FNYEAQ. This CDR3 has 17 amino acids. V lost 1 base, J lost 11 bases, and 23 bases lay in between. The CDR3 protein is CASSLVSGMSGKGKLFF. The DNA of the CDR3 is TGTGCCAGCAGCTTAGTTTCTGGGATGAGCGGGAAGGGGAAACTGTTTTTT.

On this clone itself: At the DNA level, this CDR3 is encoded by other sequences in the same sample as well. This chain links TRBV7-2 with TRBJ2-3, with 7 positions matching TRBD2. The CDR3 length is 13 residues. Germline V gene lookup returns CDR1 SGHTA and CDR2 FQGNSA. V shed 2 bases, J shed 6 bases, and the junction held 2 bases outside the gene matches. CDR3 DNA sequence: TGTGCCAGCAGCTTAAGGCGGGGGGATACGCAGTATTTT. Amino acid sequence: CASSLRRGDTQYF.

The chain employs TRBV6-2 or TRBV6-3 and TRBJ1-2, with TRBD1 identical over 8 bases. Unmatched junction bases numbered 6, after V lost 2 bases and J lost 4 bases. CDR3 size: 15 residues. Germline loops: CDR1 MNHEY, CDR2 SVGEGT. This CDR3 is CASSYPPDRGYGYTF. In DNA form, the CDR3 reads TGTGCCAGCAGTTACCCCCCCGACAGGGGCTATGGCTACACCTTC.

The chain uses TRBV27 and TRBJ2-7; D gene ambiguous. Trimming cost V 0 bases and J 2 bases, with 5 bases left between them. The length of the CDR3 is 13 residues. Germline CDR1 is MNHEY and CDR2 is SMNVEV (reference sequence). CDR3 DNA: TGTGCCAGCAGTTTATCTTTAGCCTACGAGCAGTACTTC. Translated: CASSLSLAYEQYF.

The chain links TRBV20-1 to TRBJ1-1, with D maybe TRBD1 (6 bases). The CDR3 covers 14 residues. Per germline, CDR1 DFQATT and CDR2 SNEGSKA (reference sequence). The V and J ends lost 3 bases and 4 bases respectively, with 15 bases between them. The CDR3 reads CSASRGGSVTEAFF. CDR3 DNA sequence: TGCAGTGCTAGTAGGGGGGGAAGCGTCACTGAAGCTTTCTTT.

This CDR3 is CASSIDRASYGYTF. DNA of the CDR3: TGTGCCAGCAGTATCGACAGAGCCAGCTATGGCTACACCTTC. The chain couples TRBV6-5 to TRBJ1-2, with D possibly being TRBD1 (5 bases). CDR1 and CDR2 from the germline V gene are MNHEY and SVGAGI. V gave up 5 bases and J gave up 4 bases, with 14 bases separating them. The CDR3 runs to 14 residues.

The chain has TRBV19 and TRBJ1-1; D not resolved. Germline V gives CDR1 LNHDA, CDR2 SQIVND (reference sequence). V lost 6 bases, J lost 1 base, and 9 bases lay in between. The CDR3 length is 13 residues. The CDR3 DNA is TGTGCCAGTAGAATCACTCAGAACACTGAAGCTTTCTTT. Translation: CASRITQNTEAFF.

The V gene is TRBV28, the J gene TRBJ1-4; weak D call: TRBD1 (6 bases). The CDR3 loop spans 13 amino acids. Between the trimmed V and J ends, which lost 6 bases and 8 bases, there was a span of 13 bases. Looked up from germline, CDR1 is MDHEN and CDR2 is SYDVKM. CDR3 nucleotide sequence: TGTGCCAGCAGCGGGACAAACGAGGAAAAACTGTTTTTT. The encoded protein is CASSGTNEEKLFF.

The chain links TRBV7-8 to TRBJ1-1, with TRBD1 matching over 12 bases. The germline CDR1 and CDR2 sequences are SGHVS and FQNEAQ. The CDR3 contains 15 residues. V was pared by 5 bases and J by 7 bases, with 8 bases of the junction left unmatched. This chain's CDR3 is CASSAPGTGGLEAFF. The CDR3 nucleotides are TGTGCCAGCAGCGCACCCGGGACAGGGGGCCTTGAAGCTTTCTTT. Supplemented by reference TRBV7-8 and TRBJ1-1, the full variable domain reads GAGVSQSPRYKVAKRGQDVALRCDPISGHVSLFWYQQALGQGPEFLTYFQNEAQLDKSGLPSDRFFAERPEGSVSTLKIQRTQQEDSAVYLCASSAPGTGGLEAFFGQGTRLTVV.

This chain joins TRBV12-3 or TRBV12-4 and TRBJ1-5; a weak D match, TRBD1 (5 bases). The CDR3 spans 13 residues. Between the trimmed V and J ends, which lost 6 bases and 6 bases, there was a span of 12 bases. In DNA form, the CDR3 reads TGTGCCAGCAGGTGGACATCATCTCAGCCCCAGCATTTT. It specifies CASRWTSSQPQHF.

This clone was seen only once. The V gene is TRBV6-4, the J gene TRBJ2-1; D is perhaps TRBD1 (6 bases). The CDR3 has 13 amino acids. Germline CDR1 reads MRHNA; CDR2 reads SNTAGT. Trimming left V 4 bases short and J 9 bases short, with 13 bases between. The CDR3 region has the DNA TGTGCCAGCAGTGCCGGGACAAAGGGTGAGCAGTTCTTC. Its translation: CASSAGTKGEQFF.

The V call is TRBV9, the J call TRBJ2-2, with D unclear. CDR3 length equals 14 residues. Trimming took off 0 bases at V and 5 bases at J, with 8 bases between the two ends. Germline values: CDR1 SGDLS, CDR2 YYNGEE. The CDR3 bases are TGTGCCAGCAGCGTAGCTGACTTAACCGGGGAGCTGTTTTTT. This translates into CASSVADLTGELFF.

This chain joins TRBV6-6 and TRBJ1-1; weak D call: TRBD1 (6 bases). The V end was cut by 2 bases, the J end by 0 bases, with 10 bases between. Germline CDR1 and CDR2: MNHNY and SVGAGI (reference sequence). The CDR3 sequence is 15 residues long. The CDR3 DNA follows: TGTGCCAGCAGTTACAGGACAGAGATGAACACTGAAGCTTTCTTT. Protein product: CASSYRTEMNTEAFF.

V and J are TRBV11-2 and TRBJ2-7, with 8 bases aligning to TRBD2. Losses at the gene ends were 0 bases for V and 6 bases for J; bases not matched to a gene: 10. The CDR3 runs 16 residues. The germline gives CDR1 SGHAT, CDR2 FQNNGV. CDR3 residues: CASSLDLSGSYCEQYF. The CDR3 nucleotides are TGTGCCAGCAGCTTAGATCTGAGCGGGAGTTACTGCGAGCAGTACTTC.

The rearrangement links TRBV6-2 or TRBV6-3 to TRBJ1-6; D remains ambiguous. The CDR3 loop spans 13 amino acids. Per the germline V gene, CDR1 is MNHEY and CDR2 is SVGEGT. With 5 bases removed from V and 10 bases from J, the gap between germline ends came to 12 bases. The DNA of the CDR3 is TGTGCCAGCAGTCCCGCCTACAGCTCACCCCTCCACTTT. Protein sequence: CASSPAYSSPLHF.

This clone was detected a few times. This sequence joins TRBV27 and TRBJ1-2, with D tentatively TRBD1 (6 bases). Between the trimmed V and J ends, which lost 5 bases and 8 bases, there was a span of 18 bases. Per germline, CDR1 MNHEY and CDR2 SMNVEV (reference sequence). The CDR3 sequence is 14 residues long. Here the CDR3 DNA reads TGTGCCAGCAGTGCCCGCCTCCAGGGGAGCGGCTACACCTTC. Amino acids: CASSARLQGSGYTF.

The J gene is TRBJ1-2, the V gene TRBV10-3; D uncertain. V lost 0 bases to trimming and J lost 0 bases, with 11 bases between them. This CDR3 has 16 amino acids. Germline CDR1 is ENHRY and CDR2 is SYGVKD. CDR3 sequence (DNA): TGTGCCATCAGTGAGTCGTTGGCAGGCACTAACTATGGCTACACCTTC. Translation gives CAISESLAGTNYGYTF.

The chain couples TRBV5-1 to TRBJ1-1; D is unclear. The CDR3 extends over 12 amino acids. Trimming took 0 bases from V and 8 from J, leaving 8 bases between them. CDR1 SGHRS and CDR2 YFSETQ come from the germline V gene. CDR3 coding DNA: TGCGCCAGCAGCTTGGAGTCCAGGGAAGCTTTCTTT. Protein: CASSLESREAFF.

The genes are TRBV19 and TRBJ1-3; 8 bases line up with TRBD1. CDR3 length: 18 residues. V dropped 3 bases and J dropped 0; count of bases not matched to a gene: 10. Germline values: CDR1 LNHDA, CDR2 SQIVND (reference sequence). In DNA, the CDR3 is TGTGCCAGTAGTATGGCCCCGGGACAGGCGAGCTCTGGAAACACCATATATTTT. Its protein product is CASSMAPGQASSGNTIYF.

The gene calls are TRBV27 and TRBJ1-3; TRBD1 is a possible D gene (5 bases). V was trimmed by 3 bases and J by 3 bases, leaving 9 bases between them. Germline V gene data show CDR1 as MNHEY and CDR2 as SMNVEV (reference sequence). The CDR3 has 14 residues. Written as DNA, the CDR3 is TGTGCCAGCAGTTTCAGGGCTGATGGAAACACCATATATTTT. This gives the protein CASSFRADGNTIYF.

V is TRBV7-2 and J is TRBJ1-3; 9 bases are shared with TRBD1. V dropped 3 bases and J dropped 4; count of bases not matched to a gene: 7. Germline V gene lookup returns CDR1 SGHTA and CDR2 FQGNSA. This CDR3 region has 16 residues. CDR3 coding DNA: TGTGCCAGCAGCTTCCAAACAGGGGGCTTGGGAAACACCATATATTTT. Protein product: CASSFQTGGLGNTIYF.

The J gene is TRBJ1-1, the V gene TRBV18; weak D call: TRBD1 (6 bases). The CDR3 has 12 amino acids. From germline, CDR1 is KGHSH and CDR2 LQKENI. The ends were cut back, 3 bases at V and 10 bases at J, with 12 bases in the middle. The CDR3: CASSPETGSAFF. The CDR3 DNA reads TGTGCCAGCTCACCCGAGACAGGCTCAGCTTTCTTT.

This sequence joins TRBV4-1 and TRBJ1-2; possibly TRBD1 for D (6 bases). The CDR3 spans 15 residues. Trimming stripped 4 bases from V and 4 bases from J, with 16 bases between. Germline CDR1 reads MGHRA; CDR2 reads YSYEKL. CDR3 loop: CASSREGGPRYGYTF. As DNA, the CDR3 is TGCGCCAGCAGCCGGGAGGGGGGGCCGCGCTATGGCTACACCTTC.

The DNA of the CDR3 is TGTGCCAGCAGCGTAGCAGGTACCCCCGGGGAGCTGTTTTTT. Amino acids: CASSVAGTPGELFF. This chain uses TRBV9 with TRBJ2-2; D is uncertain. Germline V gives CDR1 SGDLS, CDR2 YYNGEE. The CDR3 sequence is 14 residues long. The V end lost 0 bases, the J end lost 6 bases, and 9 bases lay between the germline ends.